The TCR beta chain described here comes from a study of CD8+CD57+ T cells in acquired aplastic anemia (dated by TCRdb to between 2018 and 2020). For the study in its entirety: A mean of about 3.2 ug of DNA, ranging from 0.2 to 27.4 ug, was extracted from sorted CD4+ and CD8+ cells. An average of approximately 10 million reads for CD4+ cells and approximately 11 million reads for CD8+ cells was obtained from healthy donor samples. The full study reports these points: No significant difference in CD8+ Simpson's diversity was found between patients and healthy controls (P=0.060). Around 30 CD8+ CDR3 sequences were found to be shared between patients and controls, but these sequences appeared to be highly expressed in patients and within the immunodominant clones of the patients.

In this study, sorted CD4+ and CD8+ T cells from the blood of healthy subjects and of severe aplastic anemia patients had their TCR repertoires deep-sequenced. Ficoll-Paque density gradient centrifugation was used to isolate peripheral blood mononuclear cells. CD4+ and CD8+ T cells were sorted by FACS or magnetic beads before DNA extraction. A remark on this clonotype: The antigen it recognizes is unknown. No conserved phenylalanine or tryptophan ends this CDR3, so it is likely a read error.

Profiling of TCR beta VDJ combinations and CDR3 sequences used genomic DNA as the template. TCR repertoire sequencing was run on an Illumina HiSeq 2000. Per the source publication's procedure: TRBV/TRBJ rearrangement plots, CDR3 size and DJ length profiles, and Simpson's diversity index were used to evaluate the repertoires. The most abundant DNA sequence in the deep sequencing data was taken as the immunodominant clone. CDR3 amino acid sequences were checked for sharing across subjects and were also compared against the VDJdb database and published repertoires. TCRdb redid the processing of the public reads, applying fastp at Q25 and MiXCR, and retained in-frame beta chains. Rows with one shared CDR3 protein collapse into an entry with the most common genes and DNA. TCRdb, not the original authors, processed these V and J calls. The sample has about 130,000 distinct CDR3 sequences on record, 35% to 50% of them singletons. The ten largest clones capture around 8.4% of the sample.

The sample was sorted CD4+, CD8+, or CD8+CD57+ T cells (not recorded which) from PBMCs. The sequence was obtained from a human donor in good health, serving as a control.

The DNA sequence is as follows: TGTGCCAGTGGACAGGGGTTGACCGGGGAGCTGTTTCTT. It is translated as CASGQGLTGELFL. The rearranged segments are TRBV2 and TRBJ2-2; 9 central nucleotides agree with TRBD1. From a lookup of the germline V gene, CDR1 and CDR2 are SNHLY and FYNNEI. V is pruned by 9 bases and J by 5 bases, leaving 4 bases of the junction without a gene match. Including both end residues, the CDR3 is 13 amino acids long. CDR3 DNA only is kept here, 39 bases in frame from base 1.